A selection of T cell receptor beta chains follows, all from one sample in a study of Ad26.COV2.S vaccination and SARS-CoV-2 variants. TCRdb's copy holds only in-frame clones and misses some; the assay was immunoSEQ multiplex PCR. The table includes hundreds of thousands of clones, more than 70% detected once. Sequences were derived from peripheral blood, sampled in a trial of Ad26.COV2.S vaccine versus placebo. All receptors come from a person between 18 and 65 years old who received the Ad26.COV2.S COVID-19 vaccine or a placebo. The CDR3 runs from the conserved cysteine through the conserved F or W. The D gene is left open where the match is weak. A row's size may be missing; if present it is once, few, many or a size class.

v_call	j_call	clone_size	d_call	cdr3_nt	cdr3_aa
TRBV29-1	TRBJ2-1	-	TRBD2	TGCAGCGTTGAAGCCGGGACTAGCGGGATGATCCTCCAGGAGTTCTTC	CSVEAGTSGMILQEFF
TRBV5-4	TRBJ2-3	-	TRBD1	TGTGCCAGCAGCTCGACAGGGGGCGCTCGAAATACGCAGTATTTT	CASSSTGGARNTQYF
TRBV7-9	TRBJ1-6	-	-	TGTGCCATATACCGGGGAGGAAATTCACCCCTCCACTTT	CAIYRGGNSPLHF
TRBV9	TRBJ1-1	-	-	TGTGCCAGCAGCGTACAGGGTTTAGGAAACACTGAAGCTTTCTTT	CASSVQGLGNTEAFF
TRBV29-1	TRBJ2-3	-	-	TGCAGCGTTGTAAGAGTCAAACTCACAGATACGCAGTATTTT	CSVVRVKLTDTQYF
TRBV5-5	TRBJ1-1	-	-	TGTGCCAGCAGCTCTACCTGGGGCAGGTTGAACACTGAAGCTTTCTTT	CASSSTWGRLNTEAFF
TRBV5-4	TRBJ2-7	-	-	TGTGCCAGCCGACGCCTGGGGAAGCCCGAGCAGTACTTC	CASRRLGKPEQYF
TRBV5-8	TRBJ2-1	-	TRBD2	TGTGCCAGCTGGAGACTAGCGAGAGGTGAGCAGTTCTTC	CASWRLARGEQFF
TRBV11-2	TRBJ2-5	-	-	TGTGCCAGCAGCCCCCCGCGGGGACAAGAGACCCAGTACTTC	CASSPPRGQETQYF
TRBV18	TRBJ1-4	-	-	TGTGCCAGCTCACCAGGGCAGGGACCTGAAAAACTGTTTTTT	CASSPGQGPEKLFF
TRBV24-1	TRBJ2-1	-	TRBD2	TGTGCCACCAGTGCCCTACTAGCGGGAGAGTCCGAGCAGTTCTTC	CATSALLAGESEQFF
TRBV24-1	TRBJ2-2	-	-	TGTGCCACCGCAAGGGGCAGGGGTAACACCGGGGAGCTGTTTTTT	CATARGRGNTGELFF
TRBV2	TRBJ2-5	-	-	TGTGCCAGCAGGAGTGTTCAGGTCCAGTACTTC	CASRSVQVQYF
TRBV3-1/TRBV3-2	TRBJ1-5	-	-	TGTGCCAGCAGCCAAGTACAGGCGCCAAATCAGCCCCAGCATTTT	CASSQVQAPNQPQHF
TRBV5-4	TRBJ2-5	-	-	TGTGCCAGCAGCTTGGGGGGCCTCCAAGAGACCCAGTACTTC	CASSLGGLQETQYF
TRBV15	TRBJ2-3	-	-	TGTGCCACCAGCAGAGATCTAGGCGGGACAGAAACAGATACGCAGTATTTT	CATSRDLGGTETDTQYF
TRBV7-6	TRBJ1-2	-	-	TGTGCCAGCAGCTTAGGGGCCTACTATGGCTACACCTTC	CASSLGAYYGYTF
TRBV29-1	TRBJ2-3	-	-	TGCAGCGTTGATACGGGGGGCACGGATACGCAGTATTTT	CSVDTGGTDTQYF
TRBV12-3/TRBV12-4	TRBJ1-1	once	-	TGTGCCAGCAGTTTTCAGGGTCGGACTGAAGCTTTCTTT	CASSFQGRTEAFF
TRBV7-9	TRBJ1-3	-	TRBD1	TGTGCCAGCAGCTTAGGAGGGGGCCGGTGGAACACCATATATTTT	CASSLGGGRWNTIYF
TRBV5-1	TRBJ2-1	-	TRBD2	TGCGCCAGCAGATTAGCGGGAGTTAATGAGCAGTTCTTC	CASRLAGVNEQFF
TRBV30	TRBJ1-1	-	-	TGTGCCTGGAGTGGCGGGAGAAACACTGAAGCTTTCTTT	CAWSGGRNTEAFF
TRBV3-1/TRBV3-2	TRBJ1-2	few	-	TGTGCCAGCAGCCATGAGGGCGAGGGCTACACCTTC	CASSHEGEGYTF
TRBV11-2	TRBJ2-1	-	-	TGTGCCAGCAGCTTAGGTGGGAGCTCCTACAATGAGCAGTTCTTC	CASSLGGSSYNEQFF
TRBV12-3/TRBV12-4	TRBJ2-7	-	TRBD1	TGTGCCAGCAGAGGGACAGGCTCCTACGAGCAGTACTTC	CASRGTGSYEQYF